This T cell receptor beta chain was observed in a study of Graves' ophthalmopathy and Graves' hyperthyroidism. Concerning this clonotype: The antigen is unknown.

Additional autoimmune diseases, uncontrolled infections, pregnancy or lactation disqualified patients. Clinical symptoms, serum thyroxine, TRAb, thyroid ultrasound and orbital computed tomography determined diagnosis. The germline V gene has CDR1 SGHDN and CDR2 FVKESK. Trimming removed 1 base at V and 6 bases at J, with 13 bases between. The CDR3 length is 15 residues. Notes on the study in general: The model achieved 70.59% sensitivity and less than 75% specificity for ophthalmopathy progression. In blood, most expanded thyroid clonotypes above 0.001 frequency were also detected.

RNA transcripts yielded amplified TCR beta CDR3 regions. HTBI primers were used in a first-round RT-PCR, which preceded a second-round multiplex PCR. TCRdb re-called the multiplex PCR reads with MiXCR, one entry per CDR3 protein. The table records hundreds of thousands of distinct CDR3 sequences, about 41% of them present only once. The sample was peripheral blood. This receptor was taken from an adult man with Graves' ophthalmopathy. The chain uses TRBV14 and TRBJ2-1; the D gene could be TRBD1 or TRBD2 (5 bases each). In nucleotides, the CDR3 is TGTGCCAGCAGCCAAGGGGGGAGCGTCGTCAATGAGCAGTTCTTC. Protein sequence: CASSQGGSVVNEQFF.